The 29 T cell receptor beta chains below come from one sample, sequenced in a study of blood T cell repertoires in COVID-19. The protocol was immunoSEQ multiplex PCR, while the TCRdb copy is restricted to in-frame clones and leaves out a portion. The data contain some 62,000 clones, about 70% of them singletons. Sequenced sample: peripheral blood. Receptors originate from a human donor in a cohort sampled during active COVID-19.

Only a few counts were recorded for this clone. The rearrangement links TRBV7-9 to TRBJ2-1; D might be TRBD1 (5 bases). The CDR3 is 14 amino acids. The V and J ends lost 5 bases and 4 bases respectively, with 12 bases between them. Germline V CDR1 and CDR2: SEHNR, FQNEAQ (reference sequence). CDR3 sequence: CASSPSDNYNEQFF. For the CDR3, the DNA is TGTGCCAGCAGCCCGTCGGACAATTACAATGAGCAGTTCTTC.

The rearrangement joins TRBV7-9 to TRBJ1-2; D perhaps matches TRBD1 (5 bases). Germline CDR1 reads SEHNR; CDR2 reads FQNEAQ (reference sequence). The length of the CDR3 is 15 residues. V gave up 5 bases and J gave up 2 bases, with 15 bases separating them. CDR3: CASSTEWTLNYGYTF. CDR3 DNA: TGTGCCAGCAGCACCGAATGGACATTGAACTATGGCTACACCTTC. The variable domain in full, completed from reference TRBV7-9 and TRBJ1-2, reads DTGVSQNPRHKITKRGQNVTFRCDPISEHNRLYWYRQTLGQGPEFLTYFQNEAQLEKSRLLSDRFSAERPKGSFSTLEIQRTEQGDSAMYLCASSTEWTLNYGYTFGSGTRLTVV.

The rearrangement joins TRBV18 to TRBJ1-3, with a weak D call TRBD1 (6 bases). Looked up from germline, CDR1 is KGHSH and CDR2 is LQKENI. The V end was cut by 2 bases, the J end by 0 bases, with 11 bases between. This CDR3 has 16 residues. CDR3 amino acids: CASSPGQRPSGNTIYF. Written as DNA, the CDR3 is TGTGCCAGCTCACCAGGACAGAGACCCTCTGGAAACACCATATATTTT.

The CDR3 loop reads CASSHGGLLNTEAFF. CDR3 DNA: TGTGCCAGCAGCCACGGGGGTTTGCTGAACACTGAAGCTTTCTTT. The V and J genes are TRBV3-1 (or the pseudogene TRBV3-2) and TRBJ1-1; D may be TRBD1 (5 bases). The CDR3 covers 15 residues. Germline lookup yields CDR1 LGHDT and CDR2 YNNKEL (reference sequence). Trimming took 3 bases from V and 0 from J, leaving 11 bases between them.

With regard to this clone: One end of the junction does not line up with germline, which may come from a read error. V usage is TRBV24-1 and J usage is TRBJ2-7; D is perhaps TRBD1 (6 bases). The CDR3 spans 14 residues. From germline, CDR1 is KGHDR and CDR2 SFDVKD. CDR3: CATSYNRVKAISIF. In nucleotides, the CDR3 is TGTGCCACCAGTTATAACAGGGTTAAGGCCATCTCTATTTTC.

The J gene is TRBJ2-1, the V gene TRBV28; possible D gene TRBD1, 6 bases. The CDR3 is 13 residues long. In germline, CDR1 is MDHEN, CDR2 SYDVKM. V was shortened by 8 bases and J by 5 bases, with 13 bases between the two germline ends. In DNA, the CDR3 is TGTGCCAGCCTAGGGGGTCTGGACAATGAGCAGTTCTTC. Protein sequence: CASLGGLDNEQFF.

The chain combines TRBV4-2 with TRBJ2-5; TRBD2 matches at 12 bases. Germline CDR1 reads LGHNA; CDR2 reads YNFKEQ. The V segment lost 1 base and the J segment 1 base; nucleotides outside the gene matches: 7. The CDR3 is 18 residues long. CDR3 amino acids: CASSQVASGGAGQETQYF. The CDR3 coding sequence is TGTGCCAGCAGCCAAGTGGCTAGCGGGGGGGCGGGCCAAGAGACCCAGTACTTC.

This clone was seen only once. The gene calls are TRBV5-1 and TRBJ1-2; no firm D call. The V end lost 2 bases, the J end lost 4 bases, and 12 bases lay between the germline ends. There are 14 residues in the CDR3. Germline assignment: CDR1 SGHRS and CDR2 YFSETQ. CDR3 DNA: TGCGCCAGCAGCTTTGAACGAGCGTTCTATGGCTACACCTTC. Protein sequence: CASSFERAFYGYTF.

The table lists this clone with a count of one. This chain connects TRBV20-1 to TRBJ1-6; possible D gene TRBD1, 6 bases. V was clipped by 3 bases and J by 6 bases, with 9 bases between them. The length of the CDR3 is 13 residues. CDR1 is DFQATT and CDR2 is SNEGSKA in the germline V gene (reference sequence). In DNA form, the CDR3 reads TGCAGTGCTAGTACAGGGATTAATTCACCCCTCCACTTT. As protein: CSASTGINSPLHF.

The J gene is TRBJ2-1, the V gene TRBV29-1, with 8 bases lining up with TRBD2. Unmatched junction bases numbered 6, after V lost 1 base and J lost 1 base. CDR1 and CDR2 from the germline V gene are SQVTM and ANQGSEA. The CDR3 totals 16 residues. CDR3 nucleotides: TGCAGCGTTGAAGGGCTTGCGGGGGGTTCCTACAATGAGCAGTTCTTC. The encoded protein is CSVEGLAGGSYNEQFF.

V gene TRBV28 combines with J gene TRBJ1-2, with 7 bases aligning to TRBD1. With 6 bases clipped from V and 4 bases from J, the junction kept 8 bases outside the gene matches. The CDR3 contains 14 residues. The germline gives CDR1 MDHEN, CDR2 SYDVKM. CDR3 sequence reads: CASRLTGPAYGYTF. The CDR3 nucleotides are TGTGCCAGCAGGTTGACAGGGCCGGCCTATGGCTACACCTTC.

This chain links TRBV4-3 with TRBJ2-3, with 10 bases aligning to TRBD2. The CDR3 has 14 amino acids. In germline, CDR1 is LGHNA, CDR2 YSLEER. The trim removed 0 bases at V and 11 bases at J, leaving 5 bases unmatched. CDR3 region: CASSQEAGGPEQYF. CDR3 DNA: TGCGCCAGCAGCCAAGAAGCGGGGGGGCCGGAGCAGTATTTT.

The gene calls are TRBV28 and TRBJ1-1; a weak D match, TRBD1 (5 bases). The CDR3 has 13 amino acids. Trimming took off 1 base at V and 8 bases at J, with 11 bases between the two ends. Per the germline V gene, CDR1 is MDHEN and CDR2 is SYDVKM. The CDR3 is CASSLSQGTEAFF. The CDR3 nucleotides read TGTGCCAGCAGTTTATCTCAGGGTACCGAAGCTTTCTTT.

About this clone itself: The sample has other DNA sequences that encode this CDR3 too. V usage is TRBV2 and J usage is TRBJ2-1, with 7 bases lining up with TRBD2. The CDR3 loop spans 15 amino acids. The junction had 7 bases not matched to a gene; V was cut back by 4 bases and J by 4 bases. Per germline, CDR1 SNHLY and CDR2 FYNNEI. CDR3 bases: TGTGCCAGCAGTGTAAGGGCTAGCGGTTACAATGAGCAGTTCTTC. Protein sequence: CASSVRASGYNEQFF.

The table lists this clone with a few counts. This chain links TRBV4-2 with TRBJ2-1, with TRBD2 matching over 14 bases. Germline CDR1 reads LGHNA; CDR2 reads YNFKEQ. The V gene end was trimmed by 4 bases and the J gene end by 1 base; junction bases not matched to a gene: 12. The CDR3 is 20 amino acids. The CDR3 bases are TGTGCCAGCAGCCGAGAAATGTGGACTAGCGGGGGGATTTCCTACAATGAGCAGTTCTTC. Amino acids: CASSREMWTSGGISYNEQFF.

The genes are TRBV5-4 and TRBJ2-2; TRBD1 might be the D (5 bases). V was cut by 5 bases and J by 0 bases, with 14 bases left in between. Germline CDR1 reads SGHNT; CDR2 reads YYREEE (reference sequence). CDR3 length: 16 residues. The CDR3 here is CASRTGLGANTGELFF. The CDR3 DNA is TGTGCCAGCAGGACCGGTTTAGGGGCGAACACCGGGGAGCTGTTTTTT.

The genes are TRBV4-2 and TRBJ2-5; TRBD2 matches 14 bases. Germline trimming cut 0 bases from V and 10 bases from J; bases unmatched to any gene: 7. This CDR3 is built from 16 residues. The germline V gene has CDR1 LGHNA and CDR2 YNFKEQ. The CDR3 DNA reads as TGTGCCAGCAGCCAAGAGACTAGCGGGGGGGCCGTGGTCCAGTACTTC. It yields the protein CASSQETSGGAVVQYF.

The gene calls are TRBV30 and TRBJ1-1, with D hard to call. The CDR3 length is 17 residues. CDR1 is GTSNPN and CDR2 is SVGIG in the germline V gene (reference sequence). V lost 0 bases, J lost 0 bases, and 17 bases lay in between. The CDR3 DNA follows: TGTGCCTGGAGTGTACAGTTGGGGAGGACGATGAACACTGAAGCTTTCTTT. Translating gives CAWSVQLGRTMNTEAFF.

This chain connects TRBV7-2 to TRBJ2-2; perhaps TRBD2 as D (7 bases). V was shortened by 5 bases and J by 7 bases, with 23 bases between the two germline ends. This CDR3 is built from 17 residues. Germline CDR1 reads SGHTA; CDR2 reads FQGNSA. The CDR3 DNA sequence: TGTGCCAGCAGCCCCGCTCGACTAGCAGGGGAGATCGGGGAGCTGTTTTTT. Its protein is CASSPARLAGEIGELFF.

The gene calls are TRBV20-1 and TRBJ2-5; weak D call: TRBD1 (5 bases). The V gene's germline CDR1 is DFQATT and CDR2 SNEGSKA (reference sequence). The CDR3 totals 14 residues. Trimming cost V 3 bases and J 5 bases, with 16 bases left between them. CDR3 nucleotides: TGCAGTGCTAGTTCAAGGCAGGGTGGGGAGACCCAGTACTTC. As protein: CSASSRQGGETQYF.

The rearrangement links TRBV12-5 to TRBJ1-3; D gene ambiguous. Looked up from germline, CDR1 is LGHNT and CDR2 is FRNRAP. CDR3 size: 13 residues. Between the trimmed V and J ends, which lost 8 bases and 0 bases, there was a span of 8 bases. CDR3 coding DNA: TGTGCTAGTCGACTCCTCTCTGGAAACACCATATATTTT. It encodes CASRLLSGNTIYF. The whole variable domain, filled in from reference TRBV12-5 and TRBJ1-3, reads DARVTQTPRHKVTEMGQEVTMRCQPILGHNTVFWYRQTMMQGLELLAYFRNRAPLDDSGMPKDRFSAEMPDATLATLKIQPSEPRDSAVYFCASRLLSGNTIYFGEGSWLTVV.

This chain uses TRBV12-3 or TRBV12-4 with TRBJ2-1; the D gene is possibly TRBD2 (5 bases). Between the trimmed V and J ends, which lost 10 bases and 3 bases, there was a span of 10 bases. This CDR3 comprises 12 residues. The CDR3 sequence is CATSGGYNEQFF. CDR3 sequence (DNA): TGTGCCACCTCAGGAGGCTACAATGAGCAGTTCTTC.

The chain uses TRBV4-2 and TRBJ1-4; maybe TRBD1 (6 bases). The length of the CDR3 is 15 residues. Germline CDR1 reads LGHNA; CDR2 reads YNFKEQ. V was shortened by 3 bases and J by 1 base, with 9 bases between the two germline ends. Written as DNA, the CDR3 is TGTGCCAGCAGCCAGGCGGACAGAACTAATGAAAAACTGTTTTTT. It translates to CASSQADRTNEKLFF.

This clone was seen only once. The V and J genes are TRBV5-1 and TRBJ2-2, with D possibly TRBD2 on 5 matching bases. V was trimmed by 5 bases and J by 2 bases, leaving 7 bases between them. The CDR3 contains 13 residues. Looked up from germline, CDR1 is SGHRS and CDR2 is YFSETQ. The CDR3 loop is CASSEGNTGELFF. Here the CDR3 DNA reads TGCGCCAGCAGTGAGGGTAACACCGGGGAGCTGTTTTTT.

The chain has TRBV19 and TRBJ2-1; 7 bases are a match to TRBD1. The CDR3 contains 15 residues. Germline-derived CDR1 and CDR2 are LNHDA and SQIVND (reference sequence). With V trimmed by 8 bases and J by 9 bases, 16 bases remained unmatched. This CDR3 reads CASGFQTGYAAEQFF. The CDR3 DNA reads TGTGCCAGTGGTTTCCAGACAGGGTACGCAGCTGAGCAGTTCTTC.

The rearrangement links TRBV2 to TRBJ2-5, with 10 nucleotides matching TRBD1. This CDR3 spans 14 amino acids. Trimming at V came to 6 bases and at J to 4 bases, leaving 5 bases not matched to a gene. Germline V gene lookup returns CDR1 SNHLY and CDR2 FYNNEI. Here the CDR3 DNA reads TGTGCCAGCAGCCCAGACAGGGGGCCAGAGACCCAGTACTTC. Translation: CASSPDRGPETQYF. The variable domain in full, completed from reference TRBV2 and TRBJ2-5, reads EPEVTQTPSHQVTQMGQEVILRCVPISNHLYFYWYRQILGQKVEFLVSFYNNEISEKSEIFDDQFSVERPDGSNFTLKIRSTKLEDSAMYFCASSPDRGPETQYFGPGTRLLVL.

This clone was seen more than once but under ten times. This chain links TRBV6-5 with TRBJ1-5; no firm D call. The V and J ends lost 4 bases and 9 bases respectively, with 7 bases between them. Germline CDR1 and CDR2: MNHEY and SVGAGI. The CDR3 runs 11 residues. In DNA, the CDR3 is TGTGCCAGCAGTTCTCGAGGGCCCCAGCATTTT. It encodes CASSSRGPQHF.

This clone turned up a few times. The rearrangement links TRBV10-3 to TRBJ1-2; weak D call: TRBD1 (6 bases). Between the trimmed V and J ends, which lost 2 bases and 4 bases, there was a span of 17 bases. CDR1 ENHRY and CDR2 SYGVKD come from the germline V gene. CDR3 length: 16 amino acids. The CDR3 DNA is TGTGCCATCAGTGAGACCTGGACAGATGCGGGCTATGGCTACACCTTC. This sequence encodes CAISETWTDAGYGYTF.

The genes are TRBV2 and TRBJ2-5; 15 bases align to TRBD2. With 5 bases clipped from V and 2 bases from J, the junction kept 15 bases outside the gene matches. The CDR3 loop spans 20 amino acids. Per germline, CDR1 SNHLY and CDR2 FYNNEI. The CDR3: CASSSGTSGRLYSNQETQYF. CDR3 coding DNA: TGTGCCAGCAGTTCCGGGACTAGCGGGAGGCTGTACTCCAATCAAGAGACCCAGTACTTC.